The 7 T cell receptor beta chains listed next were all sequenced from one sample in a study of cytotoxic CD8 clonotypes in ibrutinib-treated CLL. Some clones are missing from TCRdb's copy, which holds only in-frame ones; the method was immunoSEQ multiplex PCR. The repertoire includes 120,000 to 150,000 clones, about 80% of them detected once, and around 30% sits in the top ten. The material sequenced was PBMCs, taken after 12 months of ibrutinib treatment. The receptors stem from a human donor with chronic lymphocytic leukemia.

This clone occurred a few times. The chain employs TRBV12-5 and TRBJ2-1; D remains ambiguous. V was trimmed by 0 bases and J by 4 bases, leaving 16 bases between them. Per the germline V gene, CDR1 is LGHNT and CDR2 is FRNRAP. The CDR3 consists of 17 residues. CDR3 in amino acids: CASGLVRLSMGYNEQFF. CDR3 DNA sequence: TGTGCTAGTGGTTTGGTCCGACTCTCGATGGGTTACAATGAGCAGTTCTTC.

This sequence joins TRBV5-8 and TRBJ2-5, with D hard to call. The CDR3 is made up of 11 amino acids. CDR1 SGHTS and CDR2 YDEGEE come from the germline V gene. V shed 1 base and J shed 5 bases, with 3 bases lying between them. The CDR3 region is CASSLLETQYF. The CDR3 DNA is TGTGCCAGCAGCTTGTTGGAGACCCAGTACTTC.

In this sample, this clone turned up once. The chain uses TRBV27 and TRBJ2-1; weak D call: TRBD2 (5 bases). The CDR3 contains 14 residues. Between the trimmed V and J ends, which lost 2 bases and 4 bases, there was a span of 9 bases. The germline V gene has CDR1 MNHEY and CDR2 SMNVEV (reference sequence). The CDR3: CASSLSLAYNEQFF. The CDR3 DNA follows: TGTGCCAGCAGTTTAAGTCTAGCATACAATGAGCAGTTCTTC.

The genes are TRBV28 and TRBJ1-1, with TRBD1 matching over 12 bases. The V gene end was trimmed by 5 bases and the J gene end by 1 base; junction bases not matched to a gene: 5. This CDR3 region has 16 residues. Looked up from germline, CDR1 is MDHEN and CDR2 is SYDVKM. The CDR3 region has the DNA TGTGCCAGCAGTCCCCTGGGACAGGGGGCGAACACTGAAGCTTTCTTT. Translating it yields CASSPLGQGANTEAFF.

This rearrangement joins TRBV5-4 to TRBJ2-5, with 12 bases matching TRBD2. The V and J ends lost 4 bases and 4 bases, in that order; junction bases with no gene match: 8. Germline assignment: CDR1 SGHNT and CDR2 YYREEE (reference sequence). The CDR3 sequence is 16 residues long. CDR3 DNA: TGTGCCAGCAGCCGAAACCCGGGACTAGCGGGAGAGACCCAGTACTTC. This codes for CASSRNPGLAGETQYF. The full variable domain, its missing parts supplied by reference TRBV5-4 and TRBJ2-5, is ETGVTQSPTHLIKTRGQQVTLRCSSQSGHNTVSWYQQALGQGPQFIFQYYREEENGRGNFPPRFSGLQFPNYSSELNVNALELDDSALYLCASSRNPGLAGETQYFGPGTRLLVL.

This clone showed up just a few times. The J gene is TRBJ1-2, the V gene TRBV6-1; 7 bases line up with TRBD1. Germline trimming cut 7 bases from V and 7 bases from J; bases unmatched to any gene: 9. Germline CDR1 reads MNHNS; CDR2 reads SASEGT. The CDR3 length is 13 residues. CDR3 in amino acids: CASTEPGTAGYTF. The CDR3 nucleotides read TGTGCCAGCACCGAACCCGGGACAGCTGGCTACACCTTC.

This rearrangement joins TRBV10-3 to TRBJ2-7; D is unresolved. Per the germline V gene, CDR1 is ENHRY and CDR2 is SYGVKD. V lost 2 bases and J 0 bases, leaving 8 bases between the germline ends. There are 14 residues in the CDR3. CDR3 DNA: TGTGCCATCAGTGAGACAGTCAGCTCCTACGAGCAGTACTTC. Protein sequence: CAISETVSSYEQYF.